The text below deals with one T cell receptor beta chain. CDR3 size: 13 residues. V lost 1 base and J 4 bases, leaving 7 bases between the germline ends. Germline V gene lookup returns CDR1 SGHTA and CDR2 FQGNSA. This sample is part of a study of blood T cells in healthy people across ages. Then a second PCR, running roughly 7 to 11 cycles, was carried out with a sample-barcoded 5' primer and a J-beta primer mix. TCRdb re-called the 5' RACE reads with MiXCR, one entry per CDR3 protein. The table includes around 790,000 distinct CDR3 sequences, 40% to 50% detected once. The specimen sequenced was blood. The genes are TRBV7-2 and TRBJ1-2; D is unresolved. The sequence came from a man in his sixties in good health. DNA of the CDR3: TGTGCCAGCAGCTTAGAACAGATCTATGGCTACACCTTC. Residues: CASSLEQIYGYTF.